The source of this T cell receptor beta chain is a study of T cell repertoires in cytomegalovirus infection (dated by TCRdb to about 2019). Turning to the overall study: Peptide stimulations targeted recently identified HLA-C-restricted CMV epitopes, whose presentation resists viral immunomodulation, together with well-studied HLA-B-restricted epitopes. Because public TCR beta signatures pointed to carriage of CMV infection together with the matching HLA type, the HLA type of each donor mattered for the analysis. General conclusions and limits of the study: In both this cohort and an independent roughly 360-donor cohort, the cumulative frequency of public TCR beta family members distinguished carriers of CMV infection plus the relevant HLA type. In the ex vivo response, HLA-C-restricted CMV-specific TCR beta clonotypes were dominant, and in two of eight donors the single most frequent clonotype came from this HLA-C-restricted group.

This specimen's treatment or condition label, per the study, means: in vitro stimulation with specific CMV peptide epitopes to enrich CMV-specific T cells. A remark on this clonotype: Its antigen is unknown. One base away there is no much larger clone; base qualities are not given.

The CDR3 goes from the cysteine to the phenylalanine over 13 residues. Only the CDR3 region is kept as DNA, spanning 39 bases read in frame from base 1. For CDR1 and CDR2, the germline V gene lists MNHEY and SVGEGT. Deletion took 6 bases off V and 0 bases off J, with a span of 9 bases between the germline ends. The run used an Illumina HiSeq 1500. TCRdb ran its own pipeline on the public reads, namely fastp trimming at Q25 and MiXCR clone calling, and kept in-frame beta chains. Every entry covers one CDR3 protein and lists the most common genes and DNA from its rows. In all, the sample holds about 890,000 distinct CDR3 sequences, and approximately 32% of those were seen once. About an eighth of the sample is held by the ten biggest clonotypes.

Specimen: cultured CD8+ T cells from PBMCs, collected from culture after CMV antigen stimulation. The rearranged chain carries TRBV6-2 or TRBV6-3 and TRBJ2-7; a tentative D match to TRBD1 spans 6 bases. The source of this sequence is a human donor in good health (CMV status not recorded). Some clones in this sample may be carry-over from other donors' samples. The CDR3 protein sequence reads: CASSRDTSYEQYF. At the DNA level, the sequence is TGTGCCAGCAGCCGGGACACCTCCTACGAGCAGTACTTC.